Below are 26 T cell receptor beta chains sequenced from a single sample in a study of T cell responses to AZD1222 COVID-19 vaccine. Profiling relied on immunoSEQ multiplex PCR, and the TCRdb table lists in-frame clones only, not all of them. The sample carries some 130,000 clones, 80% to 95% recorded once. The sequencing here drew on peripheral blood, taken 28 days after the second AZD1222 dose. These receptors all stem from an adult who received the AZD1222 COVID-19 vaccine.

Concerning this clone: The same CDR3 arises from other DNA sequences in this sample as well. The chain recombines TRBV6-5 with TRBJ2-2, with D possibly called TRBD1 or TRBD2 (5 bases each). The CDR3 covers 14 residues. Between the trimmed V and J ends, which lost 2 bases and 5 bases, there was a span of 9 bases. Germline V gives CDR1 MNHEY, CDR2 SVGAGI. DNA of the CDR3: TGTGCCAGCAGTTACGGGGGAGCGACCGGGGAGCTGTTTTTT. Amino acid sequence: CASSYGGATGELFF.

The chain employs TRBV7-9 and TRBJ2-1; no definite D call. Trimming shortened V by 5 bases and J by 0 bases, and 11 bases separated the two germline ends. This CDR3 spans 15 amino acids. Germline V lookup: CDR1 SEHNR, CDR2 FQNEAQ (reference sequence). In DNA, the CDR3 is TGTGCCAGCAGCGAAGATAAGGGCTCCTACAATGAGCAGTTCTTC. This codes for CASSEDKGSYNEQFF.

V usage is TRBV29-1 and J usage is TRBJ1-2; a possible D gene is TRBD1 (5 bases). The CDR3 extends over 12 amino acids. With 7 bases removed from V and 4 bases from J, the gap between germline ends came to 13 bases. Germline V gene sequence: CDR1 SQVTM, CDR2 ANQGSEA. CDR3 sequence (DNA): TGCAGCGCAAATGACAGATTCTATGGCTACACCTTC. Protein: CSANDRFYGYTF.

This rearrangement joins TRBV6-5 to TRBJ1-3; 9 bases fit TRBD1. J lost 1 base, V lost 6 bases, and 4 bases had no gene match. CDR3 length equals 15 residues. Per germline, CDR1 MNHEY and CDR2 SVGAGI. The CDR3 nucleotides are TGTGCCAGCAGCACGACAGGGGGTTCTGGAAACACCATATATTTT. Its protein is CASSTTGGSGNTIYF.

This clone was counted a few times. This CDR3 is CASSFGALESSYEQYF. The CDR3 DNA reads as TGTGCCAGCAGCTTCGGGGCCCTCGAGAGCTCCTACGAGCAGTACTTC. The V and J genes are TRBV7-9 and TRBJ2-7, with D perhaps being TRBD1 or TRBD2 (5 bases each). Germline V gives CDR1 SEHNR, CDR2 FQNEAQ (reference sequence). The CDR3 runs to 16 residues. Between the trimmed V and J ends, which lost 3 bases and 0 bases, there was a span of 15 bases.

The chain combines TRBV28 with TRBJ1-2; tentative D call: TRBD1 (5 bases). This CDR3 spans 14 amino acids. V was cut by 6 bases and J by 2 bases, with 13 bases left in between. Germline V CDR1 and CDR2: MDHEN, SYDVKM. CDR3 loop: CASSPGGENYGYTF. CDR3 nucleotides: TGTGCCAGCAGCCCGGGGGGGGAAAACTATGGCTACACCTTC.

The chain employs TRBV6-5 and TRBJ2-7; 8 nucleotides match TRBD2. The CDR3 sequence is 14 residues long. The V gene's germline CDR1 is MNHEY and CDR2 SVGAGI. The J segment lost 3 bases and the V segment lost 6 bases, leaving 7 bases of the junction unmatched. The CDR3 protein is CASSSPGGVYEQYF. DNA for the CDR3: TGTGCCAGCAGCTCCCCGGGGGGGGTCTACGAGCAGTACTTC.

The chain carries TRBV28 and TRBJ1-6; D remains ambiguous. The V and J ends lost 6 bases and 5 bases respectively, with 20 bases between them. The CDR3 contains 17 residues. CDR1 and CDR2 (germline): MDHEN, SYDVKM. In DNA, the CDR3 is TGTGCCAGCAGCGATCCTTTTAACTGGCCCGATAATTCACCCCTCCACTTT. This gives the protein CASSDPFNWPDNSPLHF.

The DNA for the CDR3 is TGCGCCAGCAGCAAAAACACCGGGGAGCTGTTTTTT. Protein: CASSKNTGELFF. V gene TRBV4-1 combines with J gene TRBJ2-2; unclear D gene. This CDR3 has 12 residues. Deletions cut 5 bases from V and 2 bases from J, with 3 bases between. CDR1 and CDR2 (germline): MGHRA, YSYEKL.

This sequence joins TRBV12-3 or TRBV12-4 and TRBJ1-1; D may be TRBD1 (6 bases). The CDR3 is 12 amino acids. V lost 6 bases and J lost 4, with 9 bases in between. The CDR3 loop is CASSGQSTEAFF. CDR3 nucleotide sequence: TGTGCCAGCAGCGGACAGTCCACTGAAGCTTTCTTT.

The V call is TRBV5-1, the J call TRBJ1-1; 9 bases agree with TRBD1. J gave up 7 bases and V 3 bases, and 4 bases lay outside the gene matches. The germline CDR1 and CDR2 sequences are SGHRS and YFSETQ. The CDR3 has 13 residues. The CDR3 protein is CASSWDRVDEAFF. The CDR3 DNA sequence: TGCGCCAGCAGCTGGGACAGGGTCGATGAAGCTTTCTTT.

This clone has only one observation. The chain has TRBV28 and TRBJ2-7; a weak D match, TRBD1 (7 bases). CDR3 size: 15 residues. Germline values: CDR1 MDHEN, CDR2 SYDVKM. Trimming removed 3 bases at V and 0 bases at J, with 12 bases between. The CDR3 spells CASSFRGASSYEQYF. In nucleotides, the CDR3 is TGTGCCAGCAGTTTCAGGGGGGCCTCCTCCTACGAGCAGTACTTC.

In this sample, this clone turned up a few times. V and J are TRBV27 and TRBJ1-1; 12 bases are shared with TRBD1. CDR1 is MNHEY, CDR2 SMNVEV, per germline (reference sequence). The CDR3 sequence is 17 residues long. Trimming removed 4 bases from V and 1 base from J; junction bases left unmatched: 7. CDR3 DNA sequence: TGTGCCAGCAGTTATGGGACAGGGGGCTCAAGGAACACTGAAGCTTTCTTT. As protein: CASSYGTGGSRNTEAFF.

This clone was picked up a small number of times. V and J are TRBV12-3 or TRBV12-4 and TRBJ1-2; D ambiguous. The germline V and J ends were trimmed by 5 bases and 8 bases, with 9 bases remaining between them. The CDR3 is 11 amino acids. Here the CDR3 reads CASSQSGGYTF. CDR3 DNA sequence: TGTGCCAGCAGTCAGTCAGGCGGCTACACCTTC.

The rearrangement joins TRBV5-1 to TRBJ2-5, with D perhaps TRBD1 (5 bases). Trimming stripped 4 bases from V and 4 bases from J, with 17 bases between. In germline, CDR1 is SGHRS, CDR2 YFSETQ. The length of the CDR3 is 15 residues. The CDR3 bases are TGCGCCAGCAGCCTGATATCGTCAGGGATAGAGACCCAGTACTTC. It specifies CASSLISSGIETQYF.

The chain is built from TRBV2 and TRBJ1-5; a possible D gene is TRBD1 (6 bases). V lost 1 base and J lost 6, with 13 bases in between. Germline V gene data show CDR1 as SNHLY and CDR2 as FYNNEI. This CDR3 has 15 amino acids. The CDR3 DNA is TGTGCCAGCAGTGAAGGGGGGGGCGGTCGTCAGCCCCAGCATTTT. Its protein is CASSEGGGGRQPQHF.

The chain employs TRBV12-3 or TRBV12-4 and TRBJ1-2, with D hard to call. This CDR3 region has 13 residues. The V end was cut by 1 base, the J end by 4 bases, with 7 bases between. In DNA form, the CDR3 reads TGTGCCAGCAGTTTAGGAGTAACCTATGGCTACACCTTC. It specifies CASSLGVTYGYTF.

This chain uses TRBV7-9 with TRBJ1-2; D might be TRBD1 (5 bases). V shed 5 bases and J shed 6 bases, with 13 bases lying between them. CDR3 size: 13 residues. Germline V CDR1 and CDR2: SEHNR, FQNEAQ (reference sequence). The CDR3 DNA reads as TGTGCCAGCAGCCCTATGGGGGGGGATGGCTACACCTTC. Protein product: CASSPMGGDGYTF. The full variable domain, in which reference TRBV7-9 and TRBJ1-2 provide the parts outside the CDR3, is DTGVSQNPRHKITKRGQNVTFRCDPISEHNRLYWYRQTLGQGPEFLTYFQNEAQLEKSRLLSDRFSAERPKGSFSTLEIQRTEQGDSAMYLCASSPMGGDGYTFGSGTRLTVV.

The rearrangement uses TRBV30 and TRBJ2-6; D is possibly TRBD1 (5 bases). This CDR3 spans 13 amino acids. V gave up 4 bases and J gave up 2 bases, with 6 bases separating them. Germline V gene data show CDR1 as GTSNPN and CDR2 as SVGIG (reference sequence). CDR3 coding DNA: TGTGCCTGGACAGGGCCTGGGGCCAACGTCCTGACTTTC. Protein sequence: CAWTGPGANVLTF.

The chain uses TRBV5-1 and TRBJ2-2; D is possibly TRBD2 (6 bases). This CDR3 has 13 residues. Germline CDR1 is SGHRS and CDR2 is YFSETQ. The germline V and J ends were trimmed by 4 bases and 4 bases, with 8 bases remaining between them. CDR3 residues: CASSTGVTGELFF. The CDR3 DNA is TGCGCCAGCAGCACGGGGGTCACCGGGGAGCTGTTTTTT.

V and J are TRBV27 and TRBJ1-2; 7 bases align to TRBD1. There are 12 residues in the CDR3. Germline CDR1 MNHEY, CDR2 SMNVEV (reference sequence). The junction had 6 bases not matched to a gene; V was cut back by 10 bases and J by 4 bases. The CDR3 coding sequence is TGTGCCACACGTACAGGGGCCTATGGCTACACCTTC. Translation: CATRTGAYGYTF.

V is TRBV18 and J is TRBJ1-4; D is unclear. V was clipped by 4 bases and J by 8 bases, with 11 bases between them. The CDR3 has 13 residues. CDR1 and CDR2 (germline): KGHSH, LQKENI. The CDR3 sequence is CASSRERNEKLFF. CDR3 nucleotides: TGTGCCAGCTCACGAGAGCGGAACGAAAAACTGTTTTTT.

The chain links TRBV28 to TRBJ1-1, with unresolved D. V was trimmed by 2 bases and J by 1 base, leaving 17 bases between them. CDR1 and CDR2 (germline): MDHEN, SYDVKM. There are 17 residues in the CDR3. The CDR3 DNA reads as TGTGCCAGCAGTTTAACTTTCGGAAACGAGGGGAACACTGAAGCTTTCTTT. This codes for CASSLTFGNEGNTEAFF.

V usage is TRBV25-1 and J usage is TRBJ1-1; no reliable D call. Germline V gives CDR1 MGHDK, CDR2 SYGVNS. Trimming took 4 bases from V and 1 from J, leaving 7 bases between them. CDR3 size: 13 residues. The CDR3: CASSVRWNTEAFF. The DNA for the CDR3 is TGTGCCAGCAGTGTCCGGTGGAACACTGAAGCTTTCTTT.

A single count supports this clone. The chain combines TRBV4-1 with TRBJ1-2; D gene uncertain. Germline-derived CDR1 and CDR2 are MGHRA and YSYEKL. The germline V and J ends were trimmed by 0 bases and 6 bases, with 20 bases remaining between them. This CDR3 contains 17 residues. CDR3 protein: CASSQDTLEATYHGYTF. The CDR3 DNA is TGCGCCAGCAGCCAAGACACTTTGGAGGCGACCTATCATGGCTACACCTTC.

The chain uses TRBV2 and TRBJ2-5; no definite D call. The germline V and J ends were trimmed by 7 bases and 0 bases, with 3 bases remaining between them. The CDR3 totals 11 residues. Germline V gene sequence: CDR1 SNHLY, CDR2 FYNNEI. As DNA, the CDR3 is TGTGCCAGCAACTACCAAGAGACCCAGTACTTC. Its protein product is CASNYQETQYF.